One and the same sample provided the 19 T cell receptor beta chains below, sequenced in a study of response to subunit inactivated influenza vaccine (dated by TCRdb to the late 2010s). The library was built by means of RT-PCR. The data were produced on an Illumina HiSeq 2500. TCRdb passed the public sequencing reads through fastp at Q25 and MiXCR, retaining productive beta sequences. Duplicate CDR3 protein sequences are folded into a single record with the most common DNA and genes. The sample yields about 830,000 distinct CDR3 sequences; 15% to 20% were counted once. 11% of the sample is taken by the ten largest. The source material was PBMCs from blood, sampled 4 to 6 days after vaccination. Receptors were obtained from a man aged 45 to 65 who received an inactivated influenza vaccine. Donor details come from another sample of the same person, matched by shared clones.

The chain is built from TRBV16 and TRBJ1-1, with D unresolved. Germline loops: CDR1 KGHSY, CDR2 FQNENV. V was trimmed by 4 bases and J by 0 bases, leaving 12 bases between them. CDR3 length: 15 amino acids. The CDR3 reads CASSPRVGVNTEAFF. The CDR3 nucleotides are TGTGCCAGCAGCCCCCGGGTGGGAGTGAACACTGAAGCTTTCTTT.

This clonotype appeared many times. This chain joins TRBV12-3 or TRBV12-4 and TRBJ2-1; 10 nucleotides line up with TRBD1. V shed 7 bases, J shed 6 bases, and the junction held 9 bases outside the gene matches. This CDR3 region has 15 residues. The CDR3 loop is CASTYDRGLRNEQFF. CDR3 nucleotides: TGTGCCAGCACCTATGACAGGGGGCTCCGCAATGAGCAGTTCTTC.

This clonotype turned up a few times. V gene TRBV4-3 combines with J gene TRBJ2-1, with TRBD2 identical over 12 bases. Germline-derived CDR1 and CDR2 are LGHNA and YSLEER. The CDR3 loop spans 18 amino acids. V shed 0 bases and J 7 bases; nucleotides not matched to a gene: 10. The chain's CDR3 is CASSQEWRLAGAQNEQFF. CDR3 nucleotide sequence: TGCGCCAGCAGCCAAGAGTGGAGACTAGCGGGAGCCCAGAATGAGCAGTTCTTC.

This chain links TRBV7-8 with TRBJ2-5; 10 positions match TRBD2. CDR1 is SGHVS, CDR2 FQNEAQ, per germline. J was trimmed by 3 bases and V by 1 base; bases with no gene match: 8. This CDR3 has 17 residues. The CDR3 sequence is CASSLVPSGSVKETQYF. The CDR3 bases are TGTGCCAGCAGCTTAGTTCCTAGCGGGAGTGTGAAAGAGACCCAGTACTTC.

V usage is TRBV5-1 and J usage is TRBJ2-5, with a weak D call TRBD1 (6 bases). CDR1 is SGHRS, CDR2 YFSETQ, per germline. The CDR3 spans 15 residues. Between the trimmed V and J ends, which lost 2 bases and 1 base, there was a span of 12 bases. CDR3 sequence (DNA): TGCGCCAGCAGCTTCTCCGGGACACCCCAAGAGACCCAGTACTTC. As protein: CASSFSGTPQETQYF.

The rearrangement uses TRBV12-3 or TRBV12-4 and TRBJ2-5, with D uncertain. V was clipped by 5 bases and J by 7 bases, with 14 bases between them. The CDR3 runs to 13 residues. The CDR3 here is CASSPRPAGTQYF. CDR3 nucleotides: TGTGCCAGCAGTCCCCGACCCGCTGGGACCCAGTACTTC.

The chain recombines TRBV29-1 with TRBJ2-7, with a weak D call TRBD2 (6 bases). The CDR3 is 15 amino acids. The V gene lost 7 bases and the J gene lost 9 bases, with 28 bases spanning the gap. Germline V CDR1 and CDR2: SQVTM, ANQGSEA. The CDR3 DNA is TGCAGCGACCTTCCTGGGGGGAGAATGCCTTCCAGGCAGTACTTC. This codes for CSDLPGGRMPSRQYF.

The V gene is TRBV3-1, the J gene TRBJ1-2; 9 bases are a match to TRBD1. V lost 4 bases to trimming and J lost 8 bases; unmatched junction nucleotides: 5. Germline V CDR1 and CDR2: LGHDT, YNNKEL (reference sequence). The CDR3 has 13 amino acids. The CDR3: CASSRGQGSGYTF. The CDR3 DNA reads TGTGCCAGCAGCCGAGGACAGGGGAGCGGCTACACCTTC.

This clonotype appeared a few times. The chain recombines TRBV10-3 with TRBJ2-3, with a possible D match to TRBD2 (5 bases). CDR3 length: 15 residues. With 8 bases removed from V and 6 bases from J, the gap between germline ends came to 21 bases. Germline V lookup: CDR1 ENHRY, CDR2 SYGVKD. The CDR3 loop is CAIRGRDLPLDTQYF. CDR3 coding DNA: TGTGCCATCCGGGGAAGGGATTTACCATTGGATACGCAGTATTTT.

The V call is TRBV20-1, the J call TRBJ2-3; 7 bases are a match to TRBD1. The trim removed 5 bases at V and 3 bases at J, leaving 14 bases unmatched. Germline CDR1 reads DFQATT; CDR2 reads SNEGSKA (reference sequence). The CDR3 consists of 16 residues. Here the CDR3 reads CSAQSDRFVGTDTQYF. The CDR3 DNA is TGCAGTGCTCAATCGGACAGGTTTGTGGGGACAGATACGCAGTATTTT.

This clonotype was detected once. This rearrangement joins TRBV15 to TRBJ2-5, with TRBD2 identical over 8 bases. With 0 bases clipped from V and 3 bases from J, the junction kept 9 bases outside the gene matches. The germline CDR1 and CDR2 sequences are LNHNV and YYDKDF (reference sequence). The CDR3 extends over 17 amino acids. CDR3 sequence reads: CATSRDSRLSGEETQYF. The CDR3, as DNA: TGTGCCACCAGCAGAGATTCCCGCCTTAGCGGGGAAGAGACCCAGTACTTC.

This clonotype was detected many times. V is TRBV29-1 and J is TRBJ2-7; D not certain. The CDR3 is 12 amino acids. Looked up from germline, CDR1 is SQVTM and CDR2 is ANQGSEA. V shed 4 bases and J shed 1 base, with 8 bases lying between them. The CDR3 region is CSVVFGSYEQYF. The DNA of the CDR3 is TGCAGCGTTGTTTTTGGGTCCTACGAGCAGTACTTC.

The table lists this clonotype with a few counts. J is TRBJ2-7 and V is TRBV20-1, with 10 positions matching TRBD1. The J segment lost 3 bases and the V segment lost 2 bases, leaving 4 bases of the junction unmatched. From germline, CDR1 is DFQATT and CDR2 SNEGSKA (reference sequence). The CDR3 extends over 14 amino acids. CDR3 nucleotides: TGCAGTGCTAGAACGCGGACAGGGGGCTACGAGCAGTACTTC. Encoded protein: CSARTRTGGYEQYF.

The chain joins TRBV12-3 or TRBV12-4 to TRBJ2-2; maybe TRBD1 (5 bases). The CDR3 totals 17 residues. V dropped 5 bases and J dropped 1 base, with 17 bases sitting between them. The CDR3 is CASSPSSGARNTGELFF. The CDR3 DNA sequence: TGTGCCAGCAGTCCATCCTCTGGGGCTAGGAACACCGGGGAGCTGTTTTTT.

This clonotype was seen a handful of times. J is TRBJ2-7 and V is TRBV29-1; 11 bases are shared with TRBD1. There are 13 residues in the CDR3. The germline gives CDR1 SQVTM, CDR2 ANQGSEA. V gave up 3 bases and J gave up 6 bases; unmatched junction bases: 4. In DNA, the CDR3 is TGCAGCGTTGAGGGACAGGGGGTTCCCGAGCAGTACTTC. This sequence encodes CSVEGQGVPEQYF.

This clonotype was observed a handful of times. This chain links TRBV20-1 with TRBJ2-3; D is perhaps TRBD2 (7 bases). Trimming stripped 3 bases from V and 0 bases from J, with 16 bases between. CDR1 is DFQATT and CDR2 is SNEGSKA in the germline V gene (reference sequence). The CDR3 is 16 residues long. The CDR3 region has the DNA TGCAGTGCTAGGACCCGCGGGGGCCCTAGCACAGATACGCAGTATTTT. Encoded protein: CSARTRGGPSTDTQYF.

This clonotype was observed a handful of times. V usage is TRBV18 and J usage is TRBJ2-7; D is perhaps TRBD2 (5 bases). Germline V CDR1 and CDR2: KGHSH, LQKENI. Trimming pared 3 bases from V and 7 bases from J, leaving 13 bases between. The CDR3 has 13 amino acids. The CDR3 nucleotides read TGTGCCAGCTCACCTGGTGGTGGGAGAGAGCAGTACTTC. Its translation is CASSPGGGREQYF.

This clonotype was found many times. The rearrangement joins TRBV12-3 or TRBV12-4 to TRBJ2-1; 11 bases fit TRBD2. The CDR3 is made up of 15 amino acids. The junction had 4 bases not matched to a gene; V was cut back by 2 bases and J by 7 bases. CDR3 residues: CASSLLGLAVNEQFF. In DNA, the CDR3 is TGTGCCAGCAGTTTATTGGGACTAGCGGTAAATGAGCAGTTCTTC.

In this sample, this clonotype turned up a few times. This chain uses TRBV28 with TRBJ1-2, with D perhaps matching TRBD1 (5 bases). The V and J ends lost 1 base and 4 bases respectively, with 7 bases between them. This CDR3 comprises 13 residues. Germline assignment: CDR1 MDHEN and CDR2 SYDVKM. The CDR3 nucleotides read TGTGCCAGCAGTTTATCGGACACCTATGGCTACACCTTC. This gives the protein CASSLSDTYGYTF.